A selection of T cell receptor beta chains follows, all from one sample in a study of blood T cell repertoires in COVID-19. Only in-frame clones appear in the TCRdb table, and some are missing; sequencing was by immunoSEQ multiplex PCR. The table includes about 150,000 clones, about 86% detected once. The sequencing input was PBMCs or T cells enriched from blood (not recorded which). These receptors came from a man aged 45-60 years who had recovered from COVID-19. The conserved cysteine and the conserved F or W are not part of the CDR3 here. Clone size is not always given. Where it is, it says once, few, many or a class for expanded clones.

j_gene,abundance,v_gene,CDR3aa
TRBJ2-2,few,TRBV28,ASRTALTKNTGELF
TRBJ1-1,-,TRBV7-9,ASSALQGSGTEAF
TRBJ2-6,-,TRBV9,ASSVGAGANVLT
TRBJ1-3,-,TRBV29-1,SVVFQGNTIY
TRBJ2-2,-,TRBV2,ASSEIETGHTGELF
TRBJ1-5,-,TRBV2,ASSDIVVRQPQH
TRBJ2-5,-,TRBV11-2,ASSLTFQETQY
TRBJ1-5,-,TRBV4-1,ASSQVSAAQPQH
TRBJ2-3,-,TRBV5-8,ASSLVSSGGDTDTQY
TRBJ1-2,-,TRBV12-3/TRBV12-4,ASTLGGYGYT
TRBJ2-7,-,TRBV3-1/TRBV3-2,ASSQAPGRGYEQY
TRBJ1-5,-,TRBV19,ASSRSAGYSNQPQH
TRBJ1-2,few,TRBV30,AWLTGVRGYT
TRBJ1-5,-,TRBV6-4,ASRTGHNQPQH
TRBJ2-7,-,TRBV5-5,ASSLVGTSLRYEQY
TRBJ1-1,-,TRBV11-2,ASSLDLGPTDAF
TRBJ2-2,-,TRBV4-2,ASSREGRGTGELF
TRBJ2-7,-,TRBV2,ASRRQDVTYEQY
TRBJ1-1,-,TRBV5-1,ASSLAVTGTEAF
TRBJ1-5,-,TRBV19,ASSGKDRAIGNQPQH
TRBJ1-2,-,TRBV2,ASRTNPGQGKNGYT
TRBJ2-3,-,TRBV4-3,ASSHKLGETAAGNTQY
TRBJ1-2,-,TRBV6-6,ASSPTPKTGHNYGYT
TRBJ2-1,-,TRBV1,TSPNRERGGFYNEQF
TRBJ2-7,-,TRBV27,ASSPMGQGSYEQY
TRBJ2-1,-,TRBV7-7,ASSSGLAGYNEQF
TRBJ2-6,-,TRBV6-5,ASSRRGSGANVLT
TRBJ1-6,-,TRBV7-3,ASSVGQGVGSPLH
TRBJ2-7,-,TRBV10-3,AISETSGLVDEQY
TRBJ1-5,once,TRBV3-1/TRBV3-2,ASSQGPGINQPQH
TRBJ2-1,once,TRBV7-3,ASSLNRQYNEQF
TRBJ1-3,-,TRBV7-8,ASSLNRGRLSGNTIY
TRBJ2-4,few,TRBV7-8,ASSLEATGGRAKNIQY
TRBJ2-1,once,TRBV7-3,ASSVGAGNNEQF
TRBJ2-2,-,TRBV7-3,ASSLQGSTGELF
TRBJ1-5,-,TRBV6-1,ASSGRRLLDSNQPQH